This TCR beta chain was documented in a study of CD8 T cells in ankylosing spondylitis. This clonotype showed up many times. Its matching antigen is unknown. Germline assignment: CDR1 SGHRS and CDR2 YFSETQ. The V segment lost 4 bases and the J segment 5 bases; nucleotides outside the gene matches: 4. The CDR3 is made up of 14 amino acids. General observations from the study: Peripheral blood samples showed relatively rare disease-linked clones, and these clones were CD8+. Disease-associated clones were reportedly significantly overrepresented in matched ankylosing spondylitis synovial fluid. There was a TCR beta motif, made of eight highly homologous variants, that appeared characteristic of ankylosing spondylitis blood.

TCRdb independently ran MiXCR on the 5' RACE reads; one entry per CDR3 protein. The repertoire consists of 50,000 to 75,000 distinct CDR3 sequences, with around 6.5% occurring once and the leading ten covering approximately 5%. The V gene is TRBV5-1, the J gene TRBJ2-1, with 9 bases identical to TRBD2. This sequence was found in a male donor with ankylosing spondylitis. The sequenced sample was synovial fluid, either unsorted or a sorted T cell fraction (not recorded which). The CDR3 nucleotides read TGCGCCAGCAGCGCCCTAGCGGGGAACAATGAGCAGTTCTTC. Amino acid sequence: CASSALAGNNEQFF.